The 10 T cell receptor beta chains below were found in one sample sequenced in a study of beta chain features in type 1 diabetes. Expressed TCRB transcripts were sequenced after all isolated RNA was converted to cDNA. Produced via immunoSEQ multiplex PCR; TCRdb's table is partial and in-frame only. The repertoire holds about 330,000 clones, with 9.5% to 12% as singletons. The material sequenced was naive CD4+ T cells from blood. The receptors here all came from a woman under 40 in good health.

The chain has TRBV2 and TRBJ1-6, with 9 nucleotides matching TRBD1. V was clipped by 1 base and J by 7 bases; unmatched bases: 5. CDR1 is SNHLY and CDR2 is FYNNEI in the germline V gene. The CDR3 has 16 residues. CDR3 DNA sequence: TGTGCCAGCAGTGAAGTGACAGGGGGTCGAAATTCACCCCTCCACTTT. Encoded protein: CASSEVTGGRNSPLHF.

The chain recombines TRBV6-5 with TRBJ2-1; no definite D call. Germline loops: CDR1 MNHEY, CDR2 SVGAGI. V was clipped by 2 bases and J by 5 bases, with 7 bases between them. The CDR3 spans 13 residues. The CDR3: CASSYRLHNEQFF. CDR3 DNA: TGTGCCAGCAGTTACCGACTCCACAATGAGCAGTTCTTC.

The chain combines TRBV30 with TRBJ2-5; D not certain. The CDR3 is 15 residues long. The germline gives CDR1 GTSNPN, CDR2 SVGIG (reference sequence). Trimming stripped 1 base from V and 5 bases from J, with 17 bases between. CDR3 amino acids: CAWSAPPLSRETQYF. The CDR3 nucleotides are TGTGCCTGGAGTGCTCCCCCCCTGAGCCGGGAGACCCAGTACTTC.

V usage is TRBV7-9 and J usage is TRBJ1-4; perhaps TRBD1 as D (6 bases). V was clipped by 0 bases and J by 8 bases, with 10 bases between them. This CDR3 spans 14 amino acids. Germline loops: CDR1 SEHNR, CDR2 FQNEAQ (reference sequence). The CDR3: CASSLAGAKEKLFF. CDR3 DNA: TGTGCCAGCAGCTTAGCGGGGGCGAAGGAAAAACTGTTTTTT.

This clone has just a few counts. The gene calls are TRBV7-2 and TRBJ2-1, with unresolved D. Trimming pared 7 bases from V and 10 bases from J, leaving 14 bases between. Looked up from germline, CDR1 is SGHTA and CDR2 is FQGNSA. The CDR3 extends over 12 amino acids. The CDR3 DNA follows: TGTGCCAGCATATATGGGCCCGGCGAGCAGTTCTTC. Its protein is CASIYGPGEQFF.

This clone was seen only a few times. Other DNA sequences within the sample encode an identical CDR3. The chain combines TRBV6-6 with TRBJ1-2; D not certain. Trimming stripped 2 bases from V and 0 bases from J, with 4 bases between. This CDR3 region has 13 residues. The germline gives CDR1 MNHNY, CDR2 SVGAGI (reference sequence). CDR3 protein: CASSYEANYGYTF. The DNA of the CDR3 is TGTGCCAGCAGTTACGAGGCTAACTATGGCTACACCTTC.

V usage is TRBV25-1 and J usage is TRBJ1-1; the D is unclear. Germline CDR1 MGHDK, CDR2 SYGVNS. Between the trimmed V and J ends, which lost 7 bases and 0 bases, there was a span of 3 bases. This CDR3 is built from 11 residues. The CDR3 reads CASTVNTEAFF. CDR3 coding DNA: TGTGCCAGCACTGTGAACACTGAAGCTTTCTTT.

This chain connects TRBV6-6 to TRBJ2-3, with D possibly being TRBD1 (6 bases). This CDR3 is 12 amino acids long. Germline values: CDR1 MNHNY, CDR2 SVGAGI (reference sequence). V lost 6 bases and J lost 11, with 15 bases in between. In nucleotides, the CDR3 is TGTGCCAGCAGCATGGACAGTATAATGCAGTATTTT. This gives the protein CASSMDSIMQYF.

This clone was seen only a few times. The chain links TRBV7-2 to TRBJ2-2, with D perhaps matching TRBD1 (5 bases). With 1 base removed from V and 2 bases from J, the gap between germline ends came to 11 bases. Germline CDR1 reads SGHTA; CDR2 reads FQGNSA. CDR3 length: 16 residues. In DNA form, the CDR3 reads TGTGCCAGCAGCTTAGTCGGCAGGGCCAACACCGGGGAGCTGTTTTTT. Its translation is CASSLVGRANTGELFF.

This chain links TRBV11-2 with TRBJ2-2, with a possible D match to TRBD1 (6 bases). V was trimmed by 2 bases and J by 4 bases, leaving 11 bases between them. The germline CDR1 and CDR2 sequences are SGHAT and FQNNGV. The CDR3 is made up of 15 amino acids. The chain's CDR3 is CASSLQGSVTGELFF. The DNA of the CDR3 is TGTGCCAGCAGCTTACAGGGGTCAGTCACCGGGGAGCTGTTTTTT.